The 11 T cell receptor beta chains below come from one sample, sequenced in a study of radiation and T cells in renal cell carcinoma. Generated by immunoSEQ multiplex PCR, the TCRdb table keeps only in-frame clones and is missing some. This sample has around 95,000 clones, with roughly 84% found just once. Time point: blood 4 weeks post-SBRT, at nephrectomy. Documented treatment: 15 Gy SBRT to primary tumor, nephrectomy 4 weeks later. The sample here was blood, taken from a patient whose treatment included radiotherapy and nephrectomy. The source is a man aged 55 to 70 with renal cell carcinoma.

V usage is TRBV14 and J usage is TRBJ1-1; D unclear. Trimming left V 2 bases short and J 1 base short, with 8 bases between. Germline V gene sequence: CDR1 SGHDN, CDR2 FVKESK. CDR3 length: 14 amino acids. The CDR3 nucleotides are TGTGCCAGCAGCCAATTCCCGGGGAACACTGAAGCTTTCTTT. It is translated as CASSQFPGNTEAFF. Together with reference TRBV14 and TRBJ1-1, the CDR3 gives the full variable domain: EAGVTQFPSHSVIEKGQTVTLRCDPISGHDNLYWYRRVMGKEIKFLLHFVKESKQDESGMPNNRFLAERTGGTYSTLKVQPAELEDSGVYFCASSQFPGNTEAFFGQGTRLTVV.

V usage is TRBV9 and J usage is TRBJ1-4, with a possible D match to TRBD1 (6 bases). Trimming took 4 bases from V and 6 from J, leaving 22 bases between them. The germline V gene has CDR1 SGDLS and CDR2 YYNGEE. CDR3 length: 17 amino acids. This CDR3 reads CASSTQPGHRPYEKLFF. CDR3 sequence (DNA): TGTGCCAGCAGCACGCAACCGGGACACAGGCCGTATGAAAAACTGTTTTTT.

This clone has just a few counts. This chain uses TRBV7-8 with TRBJ2-5, with 9 bases identical to TRBD1. The CDR3 consists of 14 residues. The germline V gene encodes CDR1 SGHVS and CDR2 FQNEAQ. Trimming removed 5 bases from V and 4 bases from J; junction bases left unmatched: 5. The CDR3 is CASSGGTGTETQYF. The CDR3 DNA reads as TGTGCCAGCAGCGGCGGGACAGGGACAGAGACCCAGTACTTC. Together with reference TRBV7-8 and TRBJ2-5, the CDR3 gives the full variable domain: GAGVSQSPRYKVAKRGQDVALRCDPISGHVSLFWYQQALGQGPEFLTYFQNEAQLDKSGLPSDRFFAERPEGSVSTLKIQRTQQEDSAVYLCASSGGTGTETQYFGPGTRLLVL.

The chain uses TRBV5-1 and TRBJ2-7; D is ambiguous. The CDR3 covers 14 residues. Germline V gene data show CDR1 as SGHRS and CDR2 as YFSETQ. The V and J ends lost 2 bases and 2 bases respectively, with 11 bases between them. CDR3 coding DNA: TGCGCCAGCAGCTTTCAGATAGGCACCTACGAGCAGTACTTC. Translation gives CASSFQIGTYEQYF. The variable domain in full, completed from reference TRBV5-1 and TRBJ2-7, reads KAGVTQTPRYLIKTRGQQVTLSCSPISGHRSVSWYQQTPGQGLQFLFEYFSETQRNKGNFPGRFSGRQFSNSRSEMNVSTLELGDSALYLCASSFQIGTYEQYFGPGTRLTVT.

The rearrangement uses TRBV6-5 and TRBJ2-2; 9 bases map to TRBD1. Germline loops: CDR1 MNHEY, CDR2 SVGAGI. This CDR3 region has 16 residues. Trimming removed 2 bases from V and 0 bases from J; junction bases left unmatched: 1. The CDR3: CASSYDRGTNTGELFF. The CDR3 DNA follows: TGTGCCAGCAGTTACGACAGGGGGACGAACACCGGGGAGCTGTTTTTT.

In its sample, this clone was seen once. The chain carries TRBV5-8 and TRBJ2-5; 8 bases agree with TRBD2. Germline V gene sequence: CDR1 SGHTS, CDR2 YDEGEE. Trimming cost V 0 bases and J 5 bases; bases outside gene matches: 9. This CDR3 has 16 amino acids. CDR3 in amino acids: CASSLEELAVRETQYF. The CDR3 nucleotides read TGTGCCAGCAGCTTGGAAGAACTAGCGGTGCGGGAGACCCAGTACTTC. The whole variable domain, remainder taken from reference TRBV5-8 and TRBJ2-5, is EAGVTQSPTHLIKTRGQQATLRCSPISGHTSVYWYQQALGLGLQFLLWYDEGEERNRGNFPPRFSGRQFPNYSSELNVNALELEDSALYLCASSLEELAVRETQYFGPGTRLLVL.

The chain is built from TRBV9 and TRBJ2-5; 11 nucleotides agree with TRBD2. This CDR3 spans 18 amino acids. CDR1 is SGDLS, CDR2 YYNGEE, per germline. V dropped 3 bases and J dropped 1; count of bases not matched to a gene: 11. CDR3 sequence: CASSAGTSGPLLQETQYF. CDR3 DNA: TGTGCCAGCAGCGCCGGGACTAGCGGCCCACTACTCCAAGAGACCCAGTACTTC. Full variable domain (remainder filled in from reference TRBV9 and TRBJ2-5): DSGVTQTPKHLITATGQRVTLRCSPRSGDLSVYWYQQSLDQGLQFLIQYYNGEERAKGNILERFSAQQFPDLHSELNLSSLELGDSALYFCASSAGTSGPLLQETQYFGPGTRLLVL.

This sequence joins TRBV9 and TRBJ2-7; TRBD2 matches at 7 bases. The CDR3 covers 15 residues. Germline trimming cut 4 bases from V and 2 bases from J; bases unmatched to any gene: 9. The germline V gene has CDR1 SGDLS and CDR2 YYNGEE. The CDR3: CASSSQAGPTYEQYF. CDR3 coding DNA: TGTGCCAGCAGCTCCCAAGCGGGGCCGACCTACGAGCAGTACTTC. Full variable domain (outside the CDR3, taken from reference TRBV9 and TRBJ2-7): DSGVTQTPKHLITATGQRVTLRCSPRSGDLSVYWYQQSLDQGLQFLIQYYNGEERAKGNILERFSAQQFPDLHSELNLSSLELGDSALYFCASSSQAGPTYEQYFGPGTRLTVT.

The chain is built from TRBV5-4 and TRBJ2-7; TRBD2 might be the D (6 bases). Germline assignment: CDR1 SGHNT and CDR2 YYREEE (reference sequence). V lost 0 bases and J lost 2, with 9 bases in between. The length of the CDR3 is 14 residues. The CDR3 region has the DNA TGTGCCAGCAGCTTGGGCGGGACCCCCTACGAGCAGTACTTC. It yields the protein CASSLGGTPYEQYF.

This clone has only one observation. V is TRBV5-1 and J is TRBJ2-1; TRBD2 matches at 14 bases. The germline gives CDR1 SGHRS, CDR2 YFSETQ. The CDR3 runs to 16 residues. The junction had 4 bases not matched to a gene; V was cut back by 2 bases and J by 6 bases. Here the CDR3 reads CASSFMGTSGSNEQFF. The DNA for the CDR3 is TGCGCCAGCAGCTTCATGGGGACTAGCGGGAGCAATGAGCAGTTCTTC.

This chain links TRBV5-1 with TRBJ2-5; no clear D. V was clipped by 0 bases and J by 5 bases, with 2 bases between them. Germline CDR1 and CDR2: SGHRS and YFSETQ. The CDR3 has 11 amino acids. CDR3 DNA: TGCGCCAGCAGCTTGGTCGAGACCCAGTACTTC. Translation: CASSLVETQYF.